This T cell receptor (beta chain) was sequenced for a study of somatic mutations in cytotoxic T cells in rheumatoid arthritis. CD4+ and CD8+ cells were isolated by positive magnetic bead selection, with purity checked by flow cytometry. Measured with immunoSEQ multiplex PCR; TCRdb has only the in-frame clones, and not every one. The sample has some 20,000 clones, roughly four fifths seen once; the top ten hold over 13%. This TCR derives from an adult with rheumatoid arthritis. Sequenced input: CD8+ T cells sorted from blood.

The DNA for the CDR3 is TGTGCCAGCAGCTTGGGTCGCAGTGAGCAGTTCTTC. It specifies CASSLGRSEQFF. This rearrangement joins TRBV5-6 to TRBJ2-1, with D unresolved. The V gene lost 0 bases and the J gene lost 9 bases, with 7 bases spanning the gap. Per germline, CDR1 SGHDT and CDR2 YYEEEE. The CDR3 contains 12 residues.